This TCR beta chain was recorded in a study of CD8+CD57+ T cells in acquired aplastic anemia. In regard to this clonotype: No conserved phenylalanine or tryptophan is present at the end of the CDR3, so a read error is the likely explanation. Because the CDR3's place on the DNA is in doubt, the DNA is left out and the CDR3 is given as listed by TCRdb.

TCR beta VDJ and CDR3 profiles were obtained from a genomic DNA template. Each CDR3 protein is one row after TCRdb ran MiXCR on the reads. Among hundreds of thousands of distinct CDR3 sequences listed, 65% to 90% were seen once. By flow cytometry, patients selected for sequencing had shown an expansion of CD8+CD57+ cells. The germline V gene encodes CDR1 SNHLY and CDR2 FYNNEI. The length of the CDR3 is 15 amino acids, counting both ends. The chain joins TRBV2 to TRBJ2-1; TRBD1 is taken as the D call from the table, unchecked against the DNA. The origin of this receptor is a human donor with aplastic anemia. Material: sorted CD4+, CD8+, or CD8+CD57+ T cells (not recorded which) from PBMCs. The CDR3 here is CASGDGGTDSQYLFL.